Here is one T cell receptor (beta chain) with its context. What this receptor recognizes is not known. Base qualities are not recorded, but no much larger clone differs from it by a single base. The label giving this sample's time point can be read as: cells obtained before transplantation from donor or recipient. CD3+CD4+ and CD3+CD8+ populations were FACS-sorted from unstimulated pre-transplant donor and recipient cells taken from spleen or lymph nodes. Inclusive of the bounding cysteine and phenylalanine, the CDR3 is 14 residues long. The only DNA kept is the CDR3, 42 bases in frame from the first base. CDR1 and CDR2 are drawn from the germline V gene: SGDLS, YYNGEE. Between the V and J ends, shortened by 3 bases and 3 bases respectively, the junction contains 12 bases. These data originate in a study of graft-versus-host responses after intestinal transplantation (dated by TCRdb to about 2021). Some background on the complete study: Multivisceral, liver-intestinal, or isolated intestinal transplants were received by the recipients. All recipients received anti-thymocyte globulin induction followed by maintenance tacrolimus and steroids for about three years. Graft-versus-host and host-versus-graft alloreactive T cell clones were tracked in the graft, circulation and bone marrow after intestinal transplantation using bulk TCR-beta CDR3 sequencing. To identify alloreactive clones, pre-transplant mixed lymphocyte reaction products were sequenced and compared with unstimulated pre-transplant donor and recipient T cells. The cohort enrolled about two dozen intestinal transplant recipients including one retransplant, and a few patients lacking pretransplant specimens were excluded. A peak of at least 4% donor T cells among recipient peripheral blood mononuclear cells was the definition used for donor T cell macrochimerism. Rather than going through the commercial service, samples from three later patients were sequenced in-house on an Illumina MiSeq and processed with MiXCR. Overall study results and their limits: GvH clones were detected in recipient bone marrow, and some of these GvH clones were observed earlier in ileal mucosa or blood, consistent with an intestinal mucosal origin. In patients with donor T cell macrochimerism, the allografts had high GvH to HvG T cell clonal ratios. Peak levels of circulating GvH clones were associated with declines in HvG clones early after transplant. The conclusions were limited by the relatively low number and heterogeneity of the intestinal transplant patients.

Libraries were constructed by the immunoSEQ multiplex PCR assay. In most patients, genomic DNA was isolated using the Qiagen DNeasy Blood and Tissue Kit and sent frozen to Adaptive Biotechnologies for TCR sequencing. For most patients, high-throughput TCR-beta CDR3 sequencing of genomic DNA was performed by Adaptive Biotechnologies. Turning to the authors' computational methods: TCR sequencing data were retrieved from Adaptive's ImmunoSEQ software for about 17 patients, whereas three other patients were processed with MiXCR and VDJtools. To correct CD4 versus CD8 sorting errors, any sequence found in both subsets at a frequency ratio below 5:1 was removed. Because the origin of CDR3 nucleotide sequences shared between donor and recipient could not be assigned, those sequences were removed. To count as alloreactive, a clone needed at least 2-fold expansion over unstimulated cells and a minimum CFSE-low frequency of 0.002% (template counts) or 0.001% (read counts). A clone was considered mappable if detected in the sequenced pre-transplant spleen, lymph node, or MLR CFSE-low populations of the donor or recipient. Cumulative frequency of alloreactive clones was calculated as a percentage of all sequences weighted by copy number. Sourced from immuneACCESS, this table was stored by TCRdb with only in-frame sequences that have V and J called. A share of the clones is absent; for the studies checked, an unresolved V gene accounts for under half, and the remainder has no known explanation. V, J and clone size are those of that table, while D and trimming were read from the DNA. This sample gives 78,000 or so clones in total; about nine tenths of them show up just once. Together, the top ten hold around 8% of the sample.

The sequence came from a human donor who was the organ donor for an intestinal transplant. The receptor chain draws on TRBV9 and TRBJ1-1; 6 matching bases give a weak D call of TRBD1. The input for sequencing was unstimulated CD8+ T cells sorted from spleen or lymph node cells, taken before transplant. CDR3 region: CASSAGRGHTEAFF. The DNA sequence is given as TGTGCCAGCAGCGCCGGCCGGGGGCACACTGAAGCTTTCTTT.